These 32 T cell receptor beta chains were sequenced from one sample in a study of cytomegalovirus exposure and HLA in healthy donors. PCR was performed using 60 Vbeta and 13 Jbeta primers. Using immunoSEQ multiplex PCR, the repertoire was profiled, and TCRdb retains in-frame clones only, with some absent. Found here are 110,000 to 150,000 clones; the top ten clones hold less than 3.5%. Sequencing used PBMCs. The receptors originated from a man between 40 and 49 years old in good health and CMV-seronegative.

The J gene is TRBJ1-2, the V gene TRBV4-2, with D maybe TRBD1 (6 bases). The germline V and J ends were trimmed by 1 base and 6 bases, with 15 bases remaining between them. CDR3 size: 15 residues. Looked up from germline, CDR1 is LGHNA and CDR2 is YNFKEQ. For the CDR3, the DNA is TGTGCCAGCAGCCAAGCCCCCACGGGGACAAATGGCTACACCTTC. Protein: CASSQAPTGTNGYTF.

The chain uses TRBV27 and TRBJ2-5; 9 bases line up with TRBD2. The tail of the sequence fits TRBJ2-7 better, so the J call may be wrong. Per the germline V gene, CDR1 is MNHEY and CDR2 is SMNVEV (reference sequence). The length of the CDR3 is 16 residues. The DNA of the CDR3 is TGTGCCAGCCACAAGGGCCTAGCGGGGAACTCCTACGAGCAGTACTTC. As protein: CASHKGLAGNSYEQYF.

J is TRBJ2-1 and V is TRBV5-1; TRBD1 matches at 7 bases. CDR3 length: 13 residues. V lost 3 bases and J lost 6; bases outside the gene matches: 3. CDR1 and CDR2 (germline): SGHRS, YFSETQ. The CDR3 sequence: CASSSDRANEQFF. DNA for the CDR3: TGCGCCAGCAGCTCCGACAGGGCCAATGAGCAGTTCTTC.

This chain uses TRBV5-1 with TRBJ1-1, with D uncertain. CDR3 length: 14 amino acids. V was shortened by 4 bases and J by 0 bases, with 10 bases between the two germline ends. The germline gives CDR1 SGHRS, CDR2 YFSETQ. CDR3: CASSLYDMNTEAFF. In DNA form, the CDR3 reads TGCGCCAGCAGCCTATATGACATGAACACTGAAGCTTTCTTT.

The genes are TRBV7-9 and TRBJ1-4; D gene ambiguous. Looked up from germline, CDR1 is SEHNR and CDR2 is FQNEAQ (reference sequence). Trimming removed 5 bases at V and 0 bases at J, with 10 bases between. This CDR3 comprises 15 residues. The CDR3 DNA follows: TGTGCCAGCAGCCCGAGAGGGACAACTAATGAAAAACTGTTTTTT. It yields the protein CASSPRGTTNEKLFF. The variable domain in full, completed from reference TRBV7-9 and TRBJ1-4, reads DTGVSQNPRHKITKRGQNVTFRCDPISEHNRLYWYRQTLGQGPEFLTYFQNEAQLEKSRLLSDRFSAERPKGSFSTLEIQRTEQGDSAMYLCASSPRGTTNEKLFFGSGTQLSVL.

The chain uses TRBV29-1 and TRBJ2-7, with D possibly TRBD2 on 5 matching bases. Per the germline V gene, CDR1 is SQVTM and CDR2 is ANQGSEA. The CDR3 has 13 amino acids. V lost 2 bases to trimming and J lost 7 bases, with 15 bases between them. CDR3 nucleotide sequence: TGCAGCGTTGAAATGAACCCTAGGGAGGAGCAGTACTTC. Translation gives CSVEMNPREEQYF.

The chain uses TRBV5-1 and TRBJ2-7, with 8 bases lining up with TRBD2. Trimming took 1 base from V and 3 from J; bases not matched to a gene: 12. CDR1 is SGHRS, CDR2 YFSETQ, per germline. The CDR3 has 17 amino acids. CDR3 in amino acids: CASSLTSSGDSFYEQYF. The CDR3 coding sequence is TGCGCCAGCAGCTTGACTAGTAGCGGGGATTCGTTCTACGAGCAGTACTTC.

This chain joins TRBV7-9 and TRBJ1-2; D is uncertain. The CDR3 runs to 11 residues. Germline V gene data show CDR1 as SEHNR and CDR2 as FQNEAQ (reference sequence). V gave up 6 bases and J gave up 6 bases, with 8 bases separating them. CDR3 in amino acids: CASSYGDGYTF. CDR3 nucleotides: TGTGCCAGCAGTTACGGGGATGGCTACACCTTC. Variable domain in full (rest from reference TRBV7-9 and TRBJ1-2): DTGVSQNPRHKITKRGQNVTFRCDPISEHNRLYWYRQTLGQGPEFLTYFQNEAQLEKSRLLSDRFSAERPKGSFSTLEIQRTEQGDSAMYLCASSYGDGYTFGSGTRLTVV.

The V gene is TRBV27, the J gene TRBJ1-5; 9 bases map to TRBD1. Germline CDR1 is MNHEY and CDR2 is SMNVEV (reference sequence). Trimming at V came to 6 bases and at J to 3 bases, leaving 9 bases not matched to a gene. CDR3 length: 16 amino acids. The CDR3 DNA follows: TGTGCCAGCAGCCCTCTCGGGACAGGGTCCAATCAGCCCCAGCATTTT. Its protein product is CASSPLGTGSNQPQHF.

This chain links TRBV9 with TRBJ1-2, with TRBD1 matching 7 bases. Trimming cost V 3 bases and J 4 bases; bases outside gene matches: 3. This CDR3 comprises 13 residues. Per the germline V gene, CDR1 is SGDLS and CDR2 is YYNGEE. CDR3 loop: CASSEGQSYGYTF. For the CDR3, the DNA is TGTGCCAGCAGCGAGGGACAGAGCTATGGCTACACCTTC.

The genes are TRBV7-9 and TRBJ2-3; 8 positions agree with TRBD2. With 0 bases clipped from V and 2 bases from J, the junction kept 7 bases outside the gene matches. From germline, CDR1 is SEHNR and CDR2 FQNEAQ (reference sequence). The CDR3 covers 17 residues. CDR3 region: CASSLARAGDLTDTQYF. The CDR3 DNA reads TGTGCCAGCAGCTTAGCGCGAGCGGGGGACCTCACAGATACGCAGTATTTT. The full variable domain, with the rest looked up from reference TRBV7-9 and TRBJ2-3, is DTGVSQNPRHKITKRGQNVTFRCDPISEHNRLYWYRQTLGQGPEFLTYFQNEAQLEKSRLLSDRFSAERPKGSFSTLEIQRTEQGDSAMYLCASSLARAGDLTDTQYFGPGTRLTVL.

The chain has TRBV2 and TRBJ2-2; D not resolved. Trimming removed 5 bases at V and 1 base at J, with 8 bases between. CDR1 and CDR2 (germline): SNHLY, FYNNEI. The CDR3 has 14 amino acids. CDR3: CASSLLMNTGELFF. As DNA, the CDR3 is TGTGCCAGCAGTCTACTGATGAACACCGGGGAGCTGTTTTTT.

CDR3 protein: CASSYSGGKNTEAFF. The CDR3 DNA reads TGTGCCAGCAGTTACTCAGGGGGCAAAAACACTGAAGCTTTCTTT. V gene TRBV6-5 combines with J gene TRBJ1-1; 7 bases align to TRBD1. V trimming: 0 bases; J trimming: 2 bases; junction bases outside the gene matches: 3. Germline CDR1 is MNHEY and CDR2 is SVGAGI. The CDR3 is made up of 15 amino acids.

The gene calls are TRBV4-2 and TRBJ1-4, with unresolved D. Trimming cost V 4 bases and J 8 bases, with 17 bases left between them. The CDR3 runs to 15 residues. Looked up from germline, CDR1 is LGHNA and CDR2 is YNFKEQ. For the CDR3, the DNA is TGTGCCAGCAGCCCTAGTTTGAGGGAAGAAGAAAAACTGTTTTTT. Its translation: CASSPSLREEEKLFF.

The chain is built from TRBV7-9 and TRBJ2-1; D call uncertain. Trimming took 3 bases from V and 5 from J, leaving 11 bases between them. The germline V gene encodes CDR1 SEHNR and CDR2 FQNEAQ (reference sequence). The CDR3 has 14 residues. The CDR3 DNA reads as TGTGCCAGCAGCTTTACGGAACAGAACAATGAGCAGTTCTTC. Its protein is CASSFTEQNNEQFF.

The V and J genes are TRBV5-1 and TRBJ1-2; 7 bases fit TRBD1. Germline V gives CDR1 SGHRS, CDR2 YFSETQ. The CDR3 covers 12 residues. V gave up 4 bases and J gave up 6 bases; unmatched junction bases: 3. The chain's CDR3 is CASSPGGHGYTF. The CDR3 DNA is TGCGCCAGCAGCCCAGGGGGGCATGGCTACACCTTC.

The rearrangement joins TRBV7-2 to TRBJ2-7; 13 bases line up with TRBD2. The trim removed 6 bases at V and 0 bases at J, leaving 11 bases unmatched. The CDR3 consists of 18 residues. Germline CDR1 is SGHTA and CDR2 is FQGNSA. CDR3 loop: CASSTYGLAGESSYEQYF. The CDR3 DNA reads as TGTGCCAGCAGTACCTATGGACTAGCGGGGGAGAGCTCCTACGAGCAGTACTTC. Combining the CDR3 with reference TRBV7-2 and TRBJ2-7 gives the whole variable domain GAGVSQSPSNKVTEKGKDVELRCDPISGHTALYWYRQSLGQGLEFLIYFQGNSAPDKSGLPSDRFSAERTGGSVSTLTIQRTQQEDSAVYLCASSTYGLAGESSYEQYFGPGTRLTVT.

V usage is TRBV19 and J usage is TRBJ1-5; no reliable D call. The CDR3 loop spans 16 amino acids. Germline assignment: CDR1 LNHDA and CDR2 SQIVND (reference sequence). The ends were cut back, 4 bases at V and 0 bases at J, with 13 bases in the middle. CDR3 DNA: TGTGCCAGTAGTAGCGGGAGGGTCGATAGCAATCAGCCCCAGCATTTT. This encodes CASSSGRVDSNQPQHF.

This chain connects TRBV5-1 to TRBJ2-7; TRBD1 matches at 10 bases. With V trimmed by 7 bases and J by 2 bases, 6 bases remained unmatched. Looked up from germline, CDR1 is SGHRS and CDR2 is YFSETQ. The CDR3 totals 14 residues. CDR3 loop: CASGGQGGPYEQYF. CDR3 nucleotides: TGCGCCAGCGGAGGACAGGGGGGTCCCTACGAGCAGTACTTC.

The V call is TRBV7-9, the J call TRBJ2-5; D might be TRBD2 (7 bases). Germline V gene data show CDR1 as SEHNR and CDR2 as FQNEAQ (reference sequence). CDR3 length: 13 amino acids. The V end was cut by 4 bases, the J end by 4 bases, with 10 bases between. CDR3 bases: TGTGCCAGCAGCTGGGGGGGCGCAGAGACCCAGTACTTC. Its protein product is CASSWGGAETQYF.

This chain links TRBV7-9 with TRBJ1-2; D is uncertain. V shed 2 bases and J shed 3 bases, with 10 bases lying between them. CDR1 and CDR2 from the germline V gene are SEHNR and FQNEAQ (reference sequence). The CDR3 is 14 amino acids. CDR3 DNA: TGTGCCAGCAGCTTACGGGGAGGAGACTATGGCTACACCTTC. Translating it yields CASSLRGGDYGYTF.

V is TRBV5-1 and J is TRBJ1-1, with D hard to call. This CDR3 has 15 residues. With 0 bases removed from V and 4 bases from J, the gap between germline ends came to 13 bases. Germline V lookup: CDR1 SGHRS, CDR2 YFSETQ. This CDR3 reads CASSLEMGWSTEAFF. The CDR3 nucleotides read TGCGCCAGCAGCTTGGAGATGGGTTGGAGCACTGAAGCTTTCTTT.

The V gene is TRBV19, the J gene TRBJ1-5; D might be TRBD1 (5 bases). This CDR3 has 14 residues. The germline CDR1 and CDR2 sequences are LNHDA and SQIVND (reference sequence). V was cut by 0 bases and J by 2 bases, with 5 bases left in between. The CDR3 reads CASSIETGNQPQHF. DNA for the CDR3: TGTGCCAGTAGTATAGAGACAGGCAATCAGCCCCAGCATTTT.

J is TRBJ2-7 and V is TRBV5-4; 7 positions agree with TRBD1. J gave up 7 bases and V 4 bases, and 14 bases lay outside the gene matches. This CDR3 contains 15 residues. Germline CDR1 reads SGHNT; CDR2 reads YYREEE (reference sequence). The CDR3 protein is CASSPRRAGGVEQYF. The CDR3 DNA reads as TGTGCCAGCAGCCCCCGTCGGGCAGGGGGAGTTGAGCAGTACTTC.

About this clone itself: Other DNA variants within this sample encode the same CDR3. This rearrangement joins TRBV7-2 to TRBJ1-5; the D is unclear. The CDR3 runs 14 residues. V lost 3 bases to trimming and J lost 3 bases, with 9 bases between them. CDR1 is SGHTA and CDR2 is FQGNSA in the germline V gene. The CDR3 sequence: CASSFGSSNQPQHF. The CDR3 bases are TGTGCCAGCAGCTTCGGGTCGTCCAATCAGCCCCAGCATTTT. Full variable domain (outside the CDR3, taken from reference TRBV7-2 and TRBJ1-5): GAGVSQSPSNKVTEKGKDVELRCDPISGHTALYWYRQSLGQGLEFLIYFQGNSAPDKSGLPSDRFSAERTGGSVSTLTIQRTQQEDSAVYLCASSFGSSNQPQHFGDGTRLSIL.

The V call is TRBV7-3, the J call TRBJ2-2; 8 bases map to TRBD2. V shed 5 bases and J 4 bases; nucleotides not matched to a gene: 6. The CDR3 is 15 residues long. Germline-derived CDR1 and CDR2 are SGHTA and FQGTGA. In DNA, the CDR3 is TGTGCCAGCAGCCATCAAAGCGGGGGCACCGGGGAGCTGTTTTTT. Translation: CASSHQSGGTGELFF.

The chain employs TRBV19 and TRBJ2-1; the match to TRBD2 covers 7 bases. Trimming at V came to 1 base and at J to 4 bases, leaving 4 bases not matched to a gene. The length of the CDR3 is 15 residues. Germline CDR1 reads LNHDA; CDR2 reads SQIVND (reference sequence). The DNA for the CDR3 is TGTGCCAGTAGTATAGGGGGGGGGAATTACAATGAGCAGTTCTTC. This sequence encodes CASSIGGGNYNEQFF.

The chain recombines TRBV6-5 with TRBJ1-5; the D is unclear. V was trimmed by 6 bases and J by 6 bases, leaving 15 bases between them. Germline assignment: CDR1 MNHEY and CDR2 SVGAGI. This CDR3 is built from 14 residues. This chain's CDR3 is CASSDAHEGQPQHF. The CDR3 DNA follows: TGTGCCAGCAGCGACGCACACGAGGGTCAGCCCCAGCATTTT.

The chain has TRBV7-9 and TRBJ2-5, with TRBD1 matching 9 bases. The J call may be wrong; the DNA end is better matched by TRBJ2-7. The CDR3 sequence is 15 residues long. The germline V gene encodes CDR1 SEHNR and CDR2 FQNEAQ (reference sequence). CDR3 residues: CASSLTRDRDYEQYF. CDR3 bases: TGTGCCAGCAGCTTAACACGGGACAGGGACTACGAGCAGTACTTC.

The chain couples TRBV5-1 to TRBJ2-6; 8 bases match TRBD1. Germline lookup yields CDR1 SGHRS and CDR2 YFSETQ. The CDR3 length is 18 residues. V dropped 0 bases and J dropped 0; count of bases not matched to a gene: 5. CDR3: CASSLGGTGPSGANVLTF. The CDR3 DNA reads as TGCGCCAGCAGCTTGGGTGGGACAGGCCCCTCTGGGGCCAACGTCCTGACTTTC.

CDR3 amino acids: CASSLEGHVTEAFF. The CDR3 DNA follows: TGCGCCAGCAGCTTGGAGGGACATGTCACTGAAGCTTTCTTT. This rearrangement joins TRBV5-1 to TRBJ1-1, with D possibly being TRBD1 (6 bases). Germline V gene data show CDR1 as SGHRS and CDR2 as YFSETQ. The germline V and J ends were trimmed by 0 bases and 4 bases, with 10 bases remaining between them. The CDR3 runs 14 residues.

The rearrangement joins TRBV5-5 to TRBJ2-7, with D perhaps TRBD1 (7 bases). Germline CDR1 reads SGHKS; CDR2 reads YYEKEE (reference sequence). V was clipped by 2 bases and J by 5 bases, with 14 bases between them. CDR3 length equals 14 residues. CDR3 DNA sequence: TGTGCCAGCAGCTTAAGAGGGGGCGGGGACGAGCAGTACTTC. Amino acid sequence: CASSLRGGGDEQYF.